This TCR beta chain was obtained from a study of control samples from healthy donors and cancer patients. CDR3 length: 15 residues. Germline V gene sequence: CDR1 MGHRA, CDR2 YSYEKL. The V end lost 4 bases, the J end lost 8 bases, and 17 bases lay between the germline ends. Assay: immunoSEQ multiplex PCR; the TCRdb copy retains only in-frame clones and omits some. The sample lists approximately 120,000 clones, about nine tenths occurring once. This receptor was obtained from a human donor in good health. The donor label of this sample is uncertain. The chain couples TRBV4-1 to TRBJ1-4; TRBD1 is a possible D gene (5 bases). The specimen was blood. CDR3 nucleotide sequence: TGCGCCAGCAGCCGCCAGGAGGCTGGGGACGAAAAACTGTTTTTT. Protein sequence: CASSRQEAGDEKLFF.